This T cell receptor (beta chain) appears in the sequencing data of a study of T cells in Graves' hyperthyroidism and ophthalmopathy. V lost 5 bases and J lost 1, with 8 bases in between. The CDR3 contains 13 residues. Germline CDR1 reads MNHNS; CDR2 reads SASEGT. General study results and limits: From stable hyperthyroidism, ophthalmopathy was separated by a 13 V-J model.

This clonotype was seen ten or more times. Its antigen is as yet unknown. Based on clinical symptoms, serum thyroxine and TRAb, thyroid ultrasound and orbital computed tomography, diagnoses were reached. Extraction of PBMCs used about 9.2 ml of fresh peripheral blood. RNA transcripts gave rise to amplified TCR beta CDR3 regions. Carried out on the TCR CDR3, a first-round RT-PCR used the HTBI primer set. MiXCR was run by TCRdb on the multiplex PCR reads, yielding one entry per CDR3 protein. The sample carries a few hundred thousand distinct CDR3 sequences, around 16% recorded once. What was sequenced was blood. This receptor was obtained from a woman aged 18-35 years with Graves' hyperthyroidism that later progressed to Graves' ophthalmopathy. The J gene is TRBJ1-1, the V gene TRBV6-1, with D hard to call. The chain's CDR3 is CASSFETNTEAFF. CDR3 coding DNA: TGTGCCAGCAGTTTTGAAACGAACACTGAAGCTTTCTTT.